These 29 T cell receptor beta chains originate from one sample sequenced in a study of T cells in Graves' hyperthyroidism and ophthalmopathy. Amplified regions were TCR beta CDR3 sequences from RNA transcripts. The primer set for the first-round RT-PCR of the TCR CDR3 was HTBI. One entry per CDR3 protein results from TCRdb running MiXCR on the multiplex PCR reads. The sample lists about 360,000 distinct CDR3 sequences; roughly an eighth were seen once. Sequenced material: blood. Source of these receptors: a woman aged 18-29 years with Graves' hyperthyroidism.

This clonotype was counted ten times or more. V usage is TRBV11-2 and J usage is TRBJ1-2, with 7 bases that match TRBD1. The CDR3 consists of 14 residues. The J segment lost 7 bases and the V segment lost 5 bases, leaving 10 bases of the junction unmatched. Per germline, CDR1 SGHAT and CDR2 FQNNGV. The CDR3 reads CASSRLQGGGGYTF. As DNA, the CDR3 is TGTGCCAGCAGCCGCCTTCAGGGGGGGGGTGGCTACACCTTC.

There are many counts of this clonotype. The chain combines TRBV10-3 with TRBJ1-5, with D tentatively TRBD1 (6 bases). Germline-derived CDR1 and CDR2 are ENHRY and SYGVKD. Trimming took off 4 bases at V and 4 bases at J, with 11 bases between the two ends. This CDR3 has 14 residues. CDR3 region: CAISVQGGNQPQHF. Here the CDR3 DNA reads TGTGCCATCAGTGTACAGGGCGGTAATCAGCCCCAGCATTTT.

This clonotype was recorded at least ten times. V and J are TRBV18 and TRBJ2-5; D is unresolved. The CDR3 consists of 14 residues. Germline lookup yields CDR1 KGHSH and CDR2 LQKENI. Between the trimmed V and J ends, which lost 2 bases and 4 bases, there was a span of 11 bases. This CDR3 is CASSPVSPGETQYF. CDR3 DNA: TGTGCCAGCTCACCAGTTAGCCCGGGAGAGACCCAGTACTTC.

In this sample, this clonotype turned up many times. The chain links TRBV10-3 to TRBJ2-3, with D tentatively TRBD1 or TRBD2 (5 bases each). Between the trimmed V and J ends, which lost 3 bases and 2 bases, there was a span of 15 bases. CDR3 length: 16 amino acids. Per the germline V gene, CDR1 is ENHRY and CDR2 is SYGVKD. The CDR3 DNA sequence: TGTGCCATCAGTGACCACCGGGACCGACACACAGATACGCAGTATTTT. Amino acid sequence: CAISDHRDRHTDTQYF.

This clonotype has a count of ten or more. The DNA for the CDR3 is TGTGCCAGTAATACACCGGGACAGCCCCACTATGGCTACACCTTC. This sequence encodes CASNTPGQPHYGYTF. The chain carries TRBV19 and TRBJ1-2; 7 nucleotides align to TRBD1. The CDR3 is 15 residues long. Germline loops: CDR1 LNHDA, CDR2 SQIVND (reference sequence). The junction had 11 bases not matched to a gene; V was cut back by 7 bases and J by 3 bases.

This clonotype was seen a single time. This clone may be a read error of a much larger clone one base away. The chain is built from TRBV28 and TRBJ2-5; D perhaps matches TRBD2 (5 bases). The CDR3 length is 16 residues. V was trimmed by 3 bases and J by 2 bases, leaving 16 bases between them. In germline, CDR1 is MDHEN, CDR2 SYDVKM. CDR3 sequence (DNA): TGTGCCAGCAGTTTCCCGGACGGAGGAGATCAAGAGACCCAGTACTTC. Its protein is CASSFPDGGDQETQYF.

This clonotype showed up many times. J is TRBJ1-4 and V is TRBV20-1; unclear D gene. V gave up 2 bases and J gave up 7 bases, with 11 bases separating them. Germline values: CDR1 DFQATT, CDR2 SNEGSKA (reference sequence). This CDR3 region has 13 residues. The CDR3 nucleotides are TGCAGTGCTAGAATTAATTACCCTGAAAAACTGTTTTTT. It encodes CSARINYPEKLFF.

In this sample, this clonotype turned up many times. The chain recombines TRBV28 with TRBJ1-4, with D tentatively TRBD1 (6 bases). V was clipped by 1 base and J by 0 bases, with 12 bases between them. In germline, CDR1 is MDHEN, CDR2 SYDVKM. The CDR3 has 17 amino acids. The DNA for the CDR3 is TGTGCCAGCAGTTTATTACGGGGGGCTGCAACTAATGAAAAACTGTTTTTT. Protein sequence: CASSLLRGAATNEKLFF.

This clonotype was seen many times. The chain recombines TRBV29-1 with TRBJ1-1; no clear D. Germline V CDR1 and CDR2: SQVTM, ANQGSEA. The CDR3 is 16 residues long. Trimming pared 4 bases from V and 0 bases from J, leaving 18 bases between. The CDR3 loop reads CSVGVPTRRLNTEAFF. In nucleotides, the CDR3 is TGCAGCGTTGGAGTCCCGACCCGTCGGTTGAACACTGAAGCTTTCTTT.

This clonotype occurred many times. The chain has TRBV30 and TRBJ2-3; D unclear. CDR1 and CDR2 (germline): GTSNPN, SVGIG (reference sequence). The V end was cut by 4 bases, the J end by 0 bases, with 5 bases between. The CDR3 covers 12 residues. In DNA form, the CDR3 reads TGTGCCTGGAACCCGAGCACAGATACGCAGTATTTT. This sequence encodes CAWNPSTDTQYF.

This clonotype was observed many times. The chain employs TRBV6-1 and TRBJ2-5; 14 bases line up with TRBD2. J gave up 3 bases and V 5 bases, and 2 bases lay outside the gene matches. The CDR3 length is 15 residues. Germline assignment: CDR1 MNHNS and CDR2 SASEGT. The CDR3 nucleotides are TGTGCCAGCAGTTCGACTAGCGGGGGGGAAGAGACCCAGTACTTC. Its translation: CASSSTSGGEETQYF.

The CDR3 coding sequence is TGTGCCAGCAGTGAATATGTTTCGGGGGCCCAAGCTTTCTTT. This translates into CASSEYVSGAQAFF. The chain recombines TRBV25-1 with TRBJ1-1, with a weak D call TRBD1 (6 bases). With 0 bases removed from V and 9 bases from J, the gap between germline ends came to 14 bases. The CDR3 is 14 amino acids. Germline V CDR1 and CDR2: MGHDK, SYGVNS.

This clonotype was detected ten times or more. A read error may produce the germline difference seen at one junction end. The chain couples TRBV28 to TRBJ1-3; D remains ambiguous. The CDR3 runs to 20 residues. Germline V gene lookup returns CDR1 MDHEN and CDR2 SYDVKM. The CDR3 spells CASSLSVLQARMLTGNTIYF. In DNA form, the CDR3 reads TGTGCCAGCAGCTTATCTGTTTTGCAGGCCCGGATGTTGACTGGAAACACCATATATTTT.

This clonotype was detected only a few times. The J gene is TRBJ1-1, the V gene TRBV29-1, with no clear D. V lost 7 bases, J lost 3 bases, and 9 bases lay in between. Germline V lookup: CDR1 SQVTM, CDR2 ANQGSEA. This CDR3 is 11 amino acids long. CDR3 sequence (DNA): TGCAGCGGCGATTGGGACACTGAAGCTTTCTTT. Protein sequence: CSGDWDTEAFF.

This clonotype was seen many times. The genes are TRBV28 and TRBJ2-3; 8 bases map to TRBD1. Germline V gene sequence: CDR1 MDHEN, CDR2 SYDVKM. The CDR3 loop spans 22 amino acids. The V segment lost 3 bases and the J segment 6 bases; nucleotides outside the gene matches: 29. This chain's CDR3 is CASSFEDRVRLLAYNLSDTQYF. The CDR3 region has the DNA TGTGCCAGCAGTTTTGAGGACAGGGTGCGGCTACTAGCCTATAATTTAAGTGATACGCAGTATTTT.

There are many counts of this clonotype. The V and J genes are TRBV12-3 or TRBV12-4 and TRBJ1-5, with D perhaps matching TRBD1 (5 bases). The CDR3 sequence is 14 residues long. V gave up 1 base and J gave up 4 bases, with 8 bases separating them. CDR3 coding DNA: TGTGCCAGCAGTTTAGAACCAGGGAATCAGCCCCAGCATTTT. Encoded protein: CASSLEPGNQPQHF.

The V and J genes are TRBV11-2 and TRBJ2-3; TRBD1 agrees at 10 bases. This CDR3 contains 15 residues. Germline V gene data show CDR1 as SGHAT and CDR2 as FQNNGV. With V trimmed by 5 bases and J by 3 bases, 5 bases remained unmatched. The CDR3 protein is CASSPPGQGTDTQYF. The CDR3 DNA sequence: TGTGCCAGCAGCCCTCCGGGACAGGGGACAGATACGCAGTATTTT.

This rearrangement joins TRBV7-2 to TRBJ1-1; TRBD1 agrees at 7 bases. The CDR3 totals 15 residues. The ends lost 5 bases at V and 4 bases at J; junction bases unmatched: 10. Germline lookup yields CDR1 SGHTA and CDR2 FQGNSA. CDR3 residues: CASSRGGSGSTEAFF. The CDR3 DNA reads TGTGCCAGCAGCCGAGGGGGCTCCGGGAGCACTGAAGCTTTCTTT.

This clonotype was recorded at least ten times. This CDR3 reads CASSDRTDSGNTIYF. The CDR3 region has the DNA TGTGCCAGCAGTGACCGGACTGACTCTGGAAACACCATATATTTT. The V call is TRBV6-2 or TRBV6-3, the J call TRBJ1-3; D not certain. The V gene lost 5 bases and the J gene lost 0 bases, with 11 bases spanning the gap. Germline assignment: CDR1 MNHEY and CDR2 SVGEGT. The CDR3 is 15 residues long.

The sample holds many counts of this clonotype. CDR3 in DNA: TGTGCCAGCAGTTTATGGTCTAGCGGGGTGTTAGAGCAGTACTTC. As protein: CASSLWSSGVLEQYF. V gene TRBV28 combines with J gene TRBJ2-7, with 9 bases that match TRBD2. The trim removed 0 bases at V and 7 bases at J, leaving 7 bases unmatched. The CDR3 length is 15 residues. CDR1 is MDHEN, CDR2 SYDVKM, per germline.

This clonotype was seen repeatedly, ten times or more. The V and J genes are TRBV30 and TRBJ2-1; no reliable D call. The germline CDR1 and CDR2 sequences are GTSNPN and SVGIG (reference sequence). The CDR3 has 12 residues. Trimming left V 1 base short and J 4 bases short, with 5 bases between. CDR3 nucleotide sequence: TGTGCCTGGAGTGAGTCTTACAATGAGCAGTTCTTC. It yields the protein CAWSESYNEQFF. The variable domain in full, completed from reference TRBV30 and TRBJ2-1, reads SQTIHQWPATLVQPVGSPLSLECTVEGTSNPNLYWYRQAAGRGLQLLFYSVGIGQISSEVPQNLSASRPQDRQFILSSKKLLLSDSGFYLCAWSESYNEQFFGPGTRLTVL.

Ten or more counts support this clonotype. The chain carries TRBV3-1 and TRBJ2-1; D remains unclear. Germline-derived CDR1 and CDR2 are LGHDT and YNNKEL (reference sequence). CDR3 size: 13 residues. Trimming took 0 bases from V and 7 from J, leaving 7 bases between them. DNA of the CDR3: TGTGCCAGCAGCCAAGATCTGGGGAATGAGCAGTTCTTC. Translating it yields CASSQDLGNEQFF.

This clonotype was seen just once. The chain uses TRBV11-2 and TRBJ2-2; TRBD2 matches at 8 bases. Germline V CDR1 and CDR2: SGHAT, FQNNGV. There are 16 residues in the CDR3. J gave up 6 bases and V 5 bases, and 11 bases lay outside the gene matches. The CDR3 sequence is CASSPPGGRSAGELFF. CDR3 in DNA: TGTGCCAGCAGCCCCCCCGGCGGGAGGTCCGCCGGGGAGCTGTTTTTT.

This clonotype has a count of ten or more. The rearrangement joins TRBV2 to TRBJ2-3; no clear D. Germline lookup yields CDR1 SNHLY and CDR2 FYNNEI. The CDR3 length is 13 residues. Trimming pared 7 bases from V and 8 bases from J, leaving 16 bases between. The CDR3, as DNA: TGTGCCAGCACCCGGGCCTTAAGGCCTACGCAGTATTTT. It is translated as CASTRALRPTQYF.

At least ten counts were recorded for this clonotype. The chain couples TRBV15 to TRBJ2-7; D ambiguous. The V gene's germline CDR1 is LNHNV and CDR2 YYDKDF (reference sequence). Trimming stripped 0 bases from V and 5 bases from J, with 11 bases between. The CDR3 runs 14 residues. The CDR3 here is CATSRDFSADEQYF. CDR3 coding DNA: TGTGCCACCAGCAGAGATTTTTCTGCTGACGAGCAGTACTTC.

This clonotype occurred many times. The V gene is TRBV4-1, the J gene TRBJ2-3; the D call may be TRBD1 or TRBD2 (6 bases each). Germline CDR1 and CDR2: MGHRA and YSYEKL. The CDR3 is 18 amino acids. Trimming left V 4 bases short and J 2 bases short, with 22 bases between. The CDR3 DNA follows: TGCGCCAGCAGCCTCAGCCCCCGAACAGGGACTGCCACAGATACGCAGTATTTT. It translates to CASSLSPRTGTATDTQYF.

V gene TRBV11-3 combines with J gene TRBJ2-2, with 7 bases matching TRBD2. Germline assignment: CDR1 SGHNT and CDR2 YENEEA. The ends lost 3 bases at V and 5 bases at J; junction bases unmatched: 6. The CDR3 extends over 15 amino acids. DNA for the CDR3: TGTGCCAGCAGCTTGGGACTACCGACAACCGGGGAGCTGTTTTTT. Translated: CASSLGLPTTGELFF.

This clonotype came up many times. The chain joins TRBV2 to TRBJ1-1, with D perhaps matching TRBD1 (5 bases). The germline V gene has CDR1 SNHLY and CDR2 FYNNEI. The V end lost 6 bases, the J end lost 1 base, and 9 bases lay between the germline ends. There are 13 residues in the CDR3. CDR3 region: CASRIDRNTEAFF. CDR3 in DNA: TGTGCCAGCAGAATAGACAGGAACACTGAAGCTTTCTTT.

In this sample, this clonotype turned up many times. V is TRBV3-1 and J is TRBJ1-6, with 7 nucleotides matching TRBD1. CDR1 LGHDT and CDR2 YNNKEL come from the germline V gene (reference sequence). The CDR3 covers 13 residues. The ends lost 1 base at V and 10 bases at J; junction bases unmatched: 1. The CDR3 is CASSQGTGSPLHF. The DNA for the CDR3 is TGTGCCAGCAGCCAAGGGACAGGATCACCCCTCCACTTT.